This T cell receptor beta chain is drawn from a study of T cells in Graves' hyperthyroidism and ophthalmopathy. Findings and limits, study-wide: Researchers report that a 13 V-J model separated ophthalmopathy from stable hyperthyroidism.

Remarks on this clonotype: Its specificity is not known.

Any symptoms of ophthalmopathy came after the first hyperthyroidism diagnosis, from which the blood sample dates. Isolation of PBMCs was performed on roughly 9 ml fresh peripheral blood. The CDR3 regions of TCR beta were amplified from RNA transcripts. Primed by the HTBI set, a first-round RT-PCR was run on the TCR CDR3. One entry per CDR3 protein results from TCRdb running MiXCR on the multiplex PCR reads. The profile shows 380,000 or so distinct CDR3 sequences, around an eighth of them singletons. The sequencing input was blood. This clonotype originated in a man under 40 with Graves' hyperthyroidism that later progressed to Graves' ophthalmopathy.

The CDR3, as DNA: TGTGCCAGTATTAATCGGGATATGAACACTGAAGCTTTCTTT. Protein sequence: CASINRDMNTEAFF. The V call is TRBV19, the J call TRBJ1-1; D is uncertain. Trimming took off 7 bases at V and 0 bases at J, with 12 bases between the two ends. Germline V gene data show CDR1 as LNHDA and CDR2 as SQIVND (reference sequence). This CDR3 has 14 amino acids. The variable domain in full, with the rest retrieved from reference TRBV19 and TRBJ1-1, is DGGITQSPKYLFRKEGQNVTLSCEQNLNHDAMYWYRQDPGQGLRLIYYSQIVNDFQKGDIAEGYSVSREKKESFPLTVTSAQKNPTAFYLCASINRDMNTEAFFGQGTRLTVV.